A selection of T cell receptor beta chains follows, all from one sample in a study of T-cell reconstitution after alpha-beta-depleted transplantation in children. TCRdb independently ran MiXCR on the PCR reads; one entry per CDR3 protein. The sample lists fewer than 450,000 distinct CDR3 sequences, about 17% occurring once. The sample consisted of PBMCs, mostly from graft donor cells, taken 360 days after TCRalphabeta/CD19-depleted stem cell transplant. These receptors all come from a male patient between 2 and 10 years old who had a stem cell transplant for acute lymphoblastic leukemia, so the T cells may come from the graft donor. CDR3s include the opening cysteine and the closing phenylalanine or tryptophan. A D gene is named only where the DNA matches it firmly. The size of a clone is reported for some rows only, either as once, few or many, or as a class for expanded clones.

v_gene: TRBV5-4; abundance: -; j_gene: TRBJ2-4; d_gene: TRBD2; CDR3aa: CASSFVSLAGYTAKNIQYF; CDR3nt: TGTGCCAGCAGCTTTGTCTCCCTAGCGGGATATACCGCCAAAAACATTCAGTACTTC
v_gene: TRBV27; abundance: -; j_gene: TRBJ2-1; d_gene: -; CDR3aa: CASSWSGRYNEQFF; CDR3nt: TGTGCCAGCAGTTGGTCGGGGCGCTACAATGAGCAGTTCTTC
v_gene: TRBV4-3; abundance: few; j_gene: TRBJ2-2; d_gene: -; CDR3aa: CASSHRRGNTGELFF; CDR3nt: TGCGCCAGCAGCCACCGCCGGGGGAACACCGGGGAGCTGTTTTTT
v_gene: TRBV6-2/TRBV6-3; abundance: few; j_gene: TRBJ2-7; d_gene: TRBD2; CDR3aa: CASSSLAGTSGRALSYEQYF; CDR3nt: TGTGCCAGCAGTTCCCTCGCCGGGACTAGCGGGAGGGCCTTATCCTACGAGCAGTACTTC
v_gene: TRBV6-1; abundance: few; j_gene: TRBJ2-2; d_gene: -; CDR3aa: CASSAQGGRNTGELFF; CDR3nt: TGTGCCAGCAGTGCACAGGGCGGGAGAAACACCGGGGAGCTGTTTTTT
v_gene: TRBV11-1; abundance: many; j_gene: TRBJ2-1; d_gene: TRBD2; CDR3aa: CASSQFSGSGGSSYNEQFF; CDR3nt: TGTGCCAGCAGCCAATTTAGCGGGAGTGGGGGGAGCTCCTACAATGAGCAGTTCTTC
v_gene: TRBV12-3/TRBV12-4; abundance: -; j_gene: TRBJ2-3; d_gene: -; CDR3aa: CASSFGGVSTDTQYF; CDR3nt: TGTGCCAGCAGTTTCGGTGGGGTTAGCACAGATACGCAGTATTTT
v_gene: TRBV4-1; abundance: -; j_gene: TRBJ2-7; d_gene: -; CDR3aa: CASSHAQTSPYEQYF; CDR3nt: TGCGCCAGCAGCCACGCCCAGACGAGTCCCTACGAGCAGTACTTC
v_gene: TRBV21-1; abundance: few; j_gene: TRBJ2-7; d_gene: -; CDR3aa: CASSKVGAGVYEQYF; CDR3nt: TGTGCCAGCAGCAAAGTCGGGGCAGGGGTGTACGAGCAGTACTTC
v_gene: TRBV7-9; abundance: -; j_gene: TRBJ2-7; d_gene: TRBD2; CDR3aa: CASSLAQRERSYEQYF; CDR3nt: TGTGCCAGCAGCTTAGCCCAGCGGGAGCGCTCCTACGAGCAGTACTTC
v_gene: TRBV20-1; abundance: -; j_gene: TRBJ2-5; d_gene: -; CDR3aa: CSATSLTSLETQYF; CDR3nt: TGCAGTGCTACCTCCTTAACTAGTCTGGAGACCCAGTACTTC
v_gene: TRBV5-1; abundance: many; j_gene: TRBJ2-4; d_gene: -; CDR3aa: CASSRETASDGDIQYF; CDR3nt: TGCGCCAGCAGCCGAGAAACCGCCTCAGACGGGGACATTCAGTACTTC
v_gene: TRBV20-1; abundance: few; j_gene: TRBJ2-1; d_gene: -; CDR3aa: CSAREGHGEVKPEQFF; CDR3nt: TGCAGTGCTAGGGAAGGACATGGGGAGGTGAAACCTGAGCAGTTCTTC
v_gene: TRBV7-2; abundance: few; j_gene: TRBJ2-5; d_gene: TRBD2; CDR3aa: CASSLGAAGGQETQYF; CDR3nt: TGTGCCAGCAGCTTAGGGGCAGCGGGAGGCCAAGAGACCCAGTACTTC
v_gene: TRBV9; abundance: -; j_gene: TRBJ2-1; d_gene: -; CDR3aa: CASSVVEGPSSEQFF; CDR3nt: TGTGCCAGCAGCGTAGTTGAGGGGCCATCAAGTGAGCAGTTCTTC
v_gene: TRBV9; abundance: few; j_gene: TRBJ2-1; d_gene: -; CDR3aa: CASSVGDSYNEQFF; CDR3nt: TGTGCCAGCAGCGTAGGTGATAGCTACAATGAGCAGTTCTTC
v_gene: TRBV28; abundance: -; j_gene: TRBJ2-5; d_gene: -; CDR3aa: CASSLGRPSPMNEETQYF; CDR3nt: TGTGCCAGCAGTTTAGGGAGGCCGAGCCCCATGAATGAAGAGACCCAGTACTTC
v_gene: TRBV13; abundance: -; j_gene: TRBJ2-7; d_gene: -; CDR3aa: CASSHRDGPYEQYF; CDR3nt: TGTGCCAGCAGCCACCGGGACGGGCCCTACGAGCAGTACTTC
v_gene: TRBV20-1; abundance: -; j_gene: TRBJ2-3; d_gene: -; CDR3aa: CSASWVLSASLTDTQYF; CDR3nt: TGCAGTGCCTCTTGGGTCCTAAGCGCGAGTTTGACAGATACGCAGTATTTT
v_gene: TRBV5-6; abundance: -; j_gene: TRBJ2-3; d_gene: -; CDR3aa: CASSIRLLSFADTQYF; CDR3nt: TGTGCCAGCAGCATCAGACTGCTAAGTTTCGCAGATACGCAGTATTTT
v_gene: TRBV4-3; abundance: -; j_gene: TRBJ2-1; d_gene: TRBD2; CDR3aa: CASSLGVAGGNEQFF; CDR3nt: TGCGCCAGCAGCCTAGGAGTAGCGGGAGGGAATGAGCAGTTCTTC
v_gene: TRBV30; abundance: few; j_gene: TRBJ2-7; d_gene: TRBD2; CDR3aa: CAWIWLAGTEAHEQYF; CDR3nt: TGTGCCTGGATTTGGCTAGCGGGTACTGAGGCCCACGAGCAGTACTTC
v_gene: TRBV6-5; abundance: -; j_gene: TRBJ2-7; d_gene: TRBD2; CDR3aa: CASSYASRELSYEQYF; CDR3nt: TGTGCCAGCAGTTACGCGTCGCGGGAGTTATCCTATGAGCAGTACTTC
v_gene: TRBV6-1; abundance: -; j_gene: TRBJ2-3; d_gene: -; CDR3aa: CASARSTSTDTQYF; CDR3nt: TGTGCCAGCGCCCGGTCGACTAGCACAGATACGCAGTATTTT